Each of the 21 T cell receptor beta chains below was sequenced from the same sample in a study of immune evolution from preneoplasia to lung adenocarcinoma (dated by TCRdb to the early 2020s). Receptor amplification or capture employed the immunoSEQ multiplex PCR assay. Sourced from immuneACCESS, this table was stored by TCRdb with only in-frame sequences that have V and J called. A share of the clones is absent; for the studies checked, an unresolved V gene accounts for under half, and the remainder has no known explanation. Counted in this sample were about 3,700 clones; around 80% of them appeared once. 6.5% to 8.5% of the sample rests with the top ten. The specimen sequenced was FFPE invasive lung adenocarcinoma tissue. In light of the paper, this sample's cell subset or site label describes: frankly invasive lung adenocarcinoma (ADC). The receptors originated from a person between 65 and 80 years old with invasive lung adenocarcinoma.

CDR3 loop: CATSRGSLAGNSDGYTF. In DNA form, the CDR3 reads TGTGCCACCAGCAGAGGTTCCCTGGCAGGGAACAGTGATGGCTACACCTTC. The V call is TRBV15, the J call TRBJ1-2, with D possibly being TRBD1 (5 bases). This CDR3 spans 17 amino acids. Germline values: CDR1 LNHNV, CDR2 YYDKDF (reference sequence). The V and J ends lost 1 base and 6 bases respectively, with 21 bases between them. Together with reference TRBV15 and TRBJ1-2, the CDR3 gives the full variable domain: DAMVIQNPRYQVTQFGKPVTLSCSQTLNHNVMYWYQQKSSQAPKLLFHYYDKDFNNEADTPDNFQSRRPNTSFCFLDIRSPGLGDTAMYLCATSRGSLAGNSDGYTFGSGTRLTVV.

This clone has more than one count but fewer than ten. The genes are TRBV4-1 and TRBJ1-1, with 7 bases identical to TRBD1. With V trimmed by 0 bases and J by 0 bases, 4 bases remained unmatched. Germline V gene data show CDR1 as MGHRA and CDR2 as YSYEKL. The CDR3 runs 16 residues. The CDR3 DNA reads TGCGCCAGCAGCCAAGAGATGGGACAGCTGAACACTGAAGCTTTCTTT. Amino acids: CASSQEMGQLNTEAFF.

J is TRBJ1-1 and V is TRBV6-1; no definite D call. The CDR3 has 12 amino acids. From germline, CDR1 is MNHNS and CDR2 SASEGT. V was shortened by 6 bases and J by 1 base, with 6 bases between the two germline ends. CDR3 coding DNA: TGTGCCAGCAGATTCAGGAACACTGAAGCTTTCTTT. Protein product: CASRFRNTEAFF.

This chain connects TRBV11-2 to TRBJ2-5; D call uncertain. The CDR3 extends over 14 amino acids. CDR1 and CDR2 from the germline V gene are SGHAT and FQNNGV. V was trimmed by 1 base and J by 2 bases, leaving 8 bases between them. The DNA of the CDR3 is TGTGCCAGCAGCTTAGTGGCGGCACAAGAGACCCAGTACTTC. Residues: CASSLVAAQETQYF.

CDR3 sequence: CASSRLMTGTGELFF. The CDR3 coding sequence is TGTGCCAGCAGCCGACTAATGACAGGGACCGGGGAGCTGTTTTTT. V gene TRBV7-6 combines with J gene TRBJ2-2, with 7 positions matching TRBD1. The CDR3 consists of 15 residues. Unmatched junction bases numbered 8, after V lost 5 bases and J lost 5 bases. Germline assignment: CDR1 SGHVS and CDR2 FNYEAQ.

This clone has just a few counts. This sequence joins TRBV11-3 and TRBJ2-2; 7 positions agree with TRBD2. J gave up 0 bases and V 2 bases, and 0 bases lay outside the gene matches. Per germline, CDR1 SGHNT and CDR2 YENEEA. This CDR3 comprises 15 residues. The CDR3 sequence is CASSLSGANTGELFF. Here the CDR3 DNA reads TGTGCCAGCAGCTTAAGCGGGGCGAACACCGGGGAGCTGTTTTTT.

As DNA, the CDR3 is TGTGCCAGCAGCTGGACTAGCGGGAGTCAGGTCGAGTACGAGCAGTACTTC. As protein: CASSWTSGSQVEYEQYF. The rearrangement links TRBV11-2 to TRBJ2-7; 13 nucleotides line up with TRBD2. Germline assignment: CDR1 SGHAT and CDR2 FQNNGV. CDR3 size: 17 residues. Unmatched junction bases numbered 10, after V lost 4 bases and J lost 4 bases.

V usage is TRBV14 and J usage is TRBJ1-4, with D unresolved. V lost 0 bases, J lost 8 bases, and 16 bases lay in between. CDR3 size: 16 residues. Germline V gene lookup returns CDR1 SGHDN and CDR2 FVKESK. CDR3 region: CASSQERRTPGEKLFF. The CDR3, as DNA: TGTGCCAGCAGCCAAGAAAGGAGGACGCCGGGGGAAAAACTGTTTTTT. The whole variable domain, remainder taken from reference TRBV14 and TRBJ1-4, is EAGVTQFPSHSVIEKGQTVTLRCDPISGHDNLYWYRRVMGKEIKFLLHFVKESKQDESGMPNNRFLAERTGGTYSTLKVQPAELEDSGVYFCASSQERRTPGEKLFFGSGTQLSVL.

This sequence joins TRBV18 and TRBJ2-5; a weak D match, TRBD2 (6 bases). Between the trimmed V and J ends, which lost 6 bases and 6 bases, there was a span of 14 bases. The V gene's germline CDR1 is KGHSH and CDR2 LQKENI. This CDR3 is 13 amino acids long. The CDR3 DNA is TGTGCCAGCTCGACTAGTTCAGCGCAGACCCAGTACTTC. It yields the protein CASSTSSAQTQYF. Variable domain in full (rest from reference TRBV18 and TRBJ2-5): NAGVMQNPRHLVRRRGQEARLRCSPMKGHSHVYWYRQLPEEGLKFMVYLQKENIIDESGMPKERFSAEFPKEGPSILRIQQVVRGDSAAYFCASSTSSAQTQYFGPGTRLLVL.

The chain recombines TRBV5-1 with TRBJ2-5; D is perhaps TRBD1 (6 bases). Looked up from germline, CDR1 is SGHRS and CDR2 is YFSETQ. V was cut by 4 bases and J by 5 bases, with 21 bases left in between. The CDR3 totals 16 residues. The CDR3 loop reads CASSQGGAPRGETQYF. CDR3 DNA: TGCGCCAGCAGCCAAGGGGGAGCGCCAAGGGGGGAGACCCAGTACTTC.

For the CDR3, the DNA is TGTGCCAGCGGGGAGACAGGGGGTTTGGAGACCCAGTACTTC. The encoded protein is CASGETGGLETQYF. The chain links TRBV6-4 to TRBJ2-5, with 9 bases fitting TRBD1. The CDR3 sequence is 14 residues long. J gave up 5 bases and V 8 bases, and 9 bases lay outside the gene matches. The V gene's germline CDR1 is MRHNA and CDR2 SNTAGT.

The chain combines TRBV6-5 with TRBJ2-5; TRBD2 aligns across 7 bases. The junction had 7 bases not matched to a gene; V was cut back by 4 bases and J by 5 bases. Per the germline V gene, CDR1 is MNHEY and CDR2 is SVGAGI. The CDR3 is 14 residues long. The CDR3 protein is CASSCRGVDETQYF. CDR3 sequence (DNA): TGTGCCAGCAGTTGCCGGGGGGTAGATGAGACCCAGTACTTC.

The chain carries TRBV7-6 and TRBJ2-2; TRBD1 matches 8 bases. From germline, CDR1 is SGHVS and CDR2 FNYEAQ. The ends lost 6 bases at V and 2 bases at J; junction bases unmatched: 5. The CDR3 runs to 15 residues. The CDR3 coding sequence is TGTGCCAGCAGTTCCGGGACAGGCAACACCGGGGAGCTGTTTTTT. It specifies CASSSGTGNTGELFF.

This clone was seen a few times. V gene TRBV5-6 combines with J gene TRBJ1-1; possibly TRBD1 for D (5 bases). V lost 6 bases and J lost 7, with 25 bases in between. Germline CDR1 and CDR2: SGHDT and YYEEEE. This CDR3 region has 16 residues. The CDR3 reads CASTDGPGAASREAFF. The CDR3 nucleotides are TGTGCCAGCACCGATGGACCCGGGGCAGCGAGCCGTGAAGCTTTCTTT. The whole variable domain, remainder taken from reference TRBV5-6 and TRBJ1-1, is DAGVTQSPTHLIKTRGQQVTLRCSPKSGHDTVSWYQQALGQGPQFIFQYYEEEERQRGNFPDRFSGHQFPNYSSELNVNALLLGDSALYLCASTDGPGAASREAFFGQGTRLTVV.

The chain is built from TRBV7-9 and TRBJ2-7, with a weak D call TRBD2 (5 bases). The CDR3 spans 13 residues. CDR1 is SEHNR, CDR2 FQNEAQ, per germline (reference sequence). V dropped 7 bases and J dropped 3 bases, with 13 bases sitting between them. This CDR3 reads CASTKAGLYEQYF. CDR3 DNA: TGTGCCAGCACCAAGGCGGGCCTCTACGAGCAGTACTTC.

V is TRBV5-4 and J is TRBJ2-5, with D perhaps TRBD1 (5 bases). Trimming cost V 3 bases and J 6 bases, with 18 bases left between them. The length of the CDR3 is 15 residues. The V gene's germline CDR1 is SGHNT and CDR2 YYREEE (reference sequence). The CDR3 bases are TGTGCCAGCAGCTGGAAGGGGTCAGGCATAAAGACCCAGTACTTC. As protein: CASSWKGSGIKTQYF.

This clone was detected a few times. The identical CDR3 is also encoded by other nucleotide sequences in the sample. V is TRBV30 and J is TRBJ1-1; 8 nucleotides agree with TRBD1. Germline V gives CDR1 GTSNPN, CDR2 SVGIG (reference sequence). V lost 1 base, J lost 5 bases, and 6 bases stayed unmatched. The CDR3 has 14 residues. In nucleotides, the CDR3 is TGTGCCTGGAGTGAGACAGGGGCCTTAACTGAAGCTTTCTTT. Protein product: CAWSETGALTEAFF.

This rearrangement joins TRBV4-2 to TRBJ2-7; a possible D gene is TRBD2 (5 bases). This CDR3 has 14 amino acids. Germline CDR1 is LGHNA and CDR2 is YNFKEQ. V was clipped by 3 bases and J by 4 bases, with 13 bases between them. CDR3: CASSHALEGYEQYF. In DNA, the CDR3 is TGTGCCAGCAGCCATGCACTAGAGGGATACGAGCAGTACTTC.

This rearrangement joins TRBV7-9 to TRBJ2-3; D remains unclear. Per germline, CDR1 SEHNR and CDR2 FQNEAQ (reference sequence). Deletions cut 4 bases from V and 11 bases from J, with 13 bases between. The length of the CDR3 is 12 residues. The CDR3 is CASSYVSTEQYF. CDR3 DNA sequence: TGTGCCAGCAGCTACGTCTCAACCGAGCAGTATTTT. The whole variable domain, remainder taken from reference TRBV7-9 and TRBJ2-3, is DTGVSQNPRHKITKRGQNVTFRCDPISEHNRLYWYRQTLGQGPEFLTYFQNEAQLEKSRLLSDRFSAERPKGSFSTLEIQRTEQGDSAMYLCASSYVSTEQYFGPGTRLTVL.

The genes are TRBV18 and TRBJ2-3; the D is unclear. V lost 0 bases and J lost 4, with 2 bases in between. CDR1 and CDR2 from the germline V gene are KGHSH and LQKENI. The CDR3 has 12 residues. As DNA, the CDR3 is TGTGCCAGCTCACCACCCTCAGATACGCAGTATTTT. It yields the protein CASSPPSDTQYF.

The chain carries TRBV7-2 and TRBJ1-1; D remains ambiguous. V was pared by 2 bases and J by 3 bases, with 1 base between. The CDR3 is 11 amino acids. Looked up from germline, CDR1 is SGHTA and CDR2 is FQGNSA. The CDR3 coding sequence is TGTGCCAGCAGCTTATACACTGAAGCTTTCTTT. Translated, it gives CASSLYTEAFF.